The 8 T cell receptor beta chains in this list originate from one sample, sequenced in a study of blood T cell repertoires in COVID-19. The repertoire was sequenced with immunoSEQ multiplex PCR; TCRdb's copy has only in-frame clones and lacks some. In the table there are some 69,000 clones, 85% to 90% of which are singletons. The sequenced sample was peripheral blood. All receptors derive from a woman aged 45-59 years with active COVID-19.

The chain is built from TRBV5-1 and TRBJ2-7; 10 bases line up with TRBD2. This CDR3 spans 15 amino acids. The germline V gene encodes CDR1 SGHRS and CDR2 YFSETQ. After removal of 2 bases from V and 3 bases from J, the junction contained 5 bases not matched to a gene. Here the CDR3 DNA reads TGCGCCAGCAGCTTCTCTAGCGGGGGTTACTACGAGCAGTACTTC. It is translated as CASSFSSGGYYEQYF.

V is TRBV30 and J is TRBJ1-1, with D possibly being TRBD1 (6 bases). There are 13 residues in the CDR3. Germline assignment: CDR1 GTSNPN and CDR2 SVGIG (reference sequence). Trimming removed 3 bases from V and 6 bases from J, with 14 bases in between. CDR3 sequence reads: CAWSWKGGSEAFF. CDR3 DNA sequence: TGTGCCTGGAGCTGGAAAGGGGGTTCTGAAGCTTTCTTT.

The rearrangement uses TRBV5-6 and TRBJ2-6; TRBD2 might be the D (5 bases). Trimming took 4 bases from V and 1 from J, leaving 9 bases between them. This CDR3 is built from 15 residues. The germline V gene has CDR1 SGHDT and CDR2 YYEEEE. This chain's CDR3 is CASSLTGSGANVLTF. The CDR3 DNA sequence: TGTGCCAGCAGCCTGACGGGATCTGGGGCCAACGTCCTGACTTTC. The full variable domain, in which reference TRBV5-6 and TRBJ2-6 provide the parts outside the CDR3, is DAGVTQSPTHLIKTRGQQVTLRCSPKSGHDTVSWYQQALGQGPQFIFQYYEEEERQRGNFPDRFSGHQFPNYSSELNVNALLLGDSALYLCASSLTGSGANVLTFGAGSRLTVL.

There are a few counts of this clone. The chain is built from TRBV7-9 and TRBJ1-2; 8 bases agree with TRBD1. The CDR3 has 16 amino acids. V lost 5 bases, J lost 4 bases, and 12 bases stayed unmatched. CDR1 and CDR2 from the germline V gene are SEHNR and FQNEAQ (reference sequence). The CDR3 DNA follows: TGTGCCAGCAGCGCCATTGGACAGGGCCGGGGCTATGGCTACACCTTC. Amino acids: CASSAIGQGRGYGYTF.

J is TRBJ1-5 and V is TRBV28; 7 bases fit TRBD1. The J segment lost 8 bases and the V segment lost 6 bases, leaving 10 bases of the junction unmatched. This CDR3 comprises 14 residues. Per the germline V gene, CDR1 is MDHEN and CDR2 is SYDVKM. CDR3 DNA sequence: TGTGCCAGCAGCCTAACAGGGGTTAATAAGCCCCAGCATTTT. It yields the protein CASSLTGVNKPQHF.

The chain links TRBV9 to TRBJ2-3, with D unresolved. The CDR3 sequence is 15 residues long. V dropped 2 bases and J dropped 2 bases, with 12 bases sitting between them. Germline CDR1 is SGDLS and CDR2 is YYNGEE. Here the CDR3 reads CASSVQTWLTDTQYF. In nucleotides, the CDR3 is TGTGCCAGCAGCGTCCAAACATGGCTCACAGATACGCAGTATTTT.

The chain links TRBV29-1 to TRBJ2-3, with 11 bases identical to TRBD1. V was pared by 7 bases and J by 3 bases, with 9 bases of the junction left unmatched. Germline assignment: CDR1 SQVTM and CDR2 ANQGSEA. The CDR3 has 15 amino acids. For the CDR3, the DNA is TGCAGCGCCGGGCAAGGGACAGGGGGAACAGATACGCAGTATTTT. Residues: CSAGQGTGGTDTQYF.

For the CDR3, the DNA is TGTGCCACTGGAGGGGACAGGGGCAGGGGCAATGAGCAGTTCTTC. It translates to CATGGDRGRGNEQFF. This chain links TRBV24-1 with TRBJ2-1; 10 bases fit TRBD1. Per germline, CDR1 KGHDR and CDR2 SFDVKD. There are 15 residues in the CDR3. Trimming took 10 bases from V and 6 from J; bases not matched to a gene: 11.